A single sample gave rise to the 9 T cell receptor beta chains below, sequenced in a study of cytomegalovirus exposure and HLA in healthy donors. The PCR made use of 60 Vbeta and 13 Jbeta primers. Assay used: immunoSEQ multiplex PCR; TCRdb lists only in-frame clones, some missing. The repertoire holds 110,000 to 150,000 clones, over 70% seen once, with roughly 1% in the top ten. Material for sequencing was PBMCs. These receptors all stem from a man aged 18 to 30 in good health and CMV-seronegative.

The chain employs TRBV19 and TRBJ1-5; no clear D gene. Germline V gene sequence: CDR1 LNHDA, CDR2 SQIVND (reference sequence). The V end was cut by 6 bases, the J end by 6 bases, with 15 bases between. CDR3 length: 14 amino acids. Here the CDR3 DNA reads TGTGCCAGTAGGGAGGCGGGAGATGGTCAGCCCCAGCATTTT. It codes for CASREAGDGQPQHF. Combining the CDR3 with reference TRBV19 and TRBJ1-5 gives the whole variable domain DGGITQSPKYLFRKEGQNVTLSCEQNLNHDAMYWYRQDPGQGLRLIYYSQIVNDFQKGDIAEGYSVSREKKESFPLTVTSAQKNPTAFYLCASREAGDGQPQHFGDGTRLSIL.

The chain is built from TRBV5-1 and TRBJ1-6, with D tentatively TRBD1 (6 bases). Trimming pared 4 bases from V and 8 bases from J, leaving 22 bases between. From germline, CDR1 is SGHRS and CDR2 YFSETQ. CDR3 size: 17 residues. The CDR3 loop reads CASSRAVRGALDSPLHF. CDR3 sequence (DNA): TGCGCCAGCAGCCGGGCGGTCAGGGGCGCCTTGGATTCACCCCTCCACTTT.

V usage is TRBV20-1 and J usage is TRBJ1-1; D gene ambiguous. There are 10 residues in the CDR3. Trimming cost V 6 bases and J 3 bases, with 5 bases left between them. Per the germline V gene, CDR1 is DFQATT and CDR2 is SNEGSKA (reference sequence). The DNA for the CDR3 is TGCAGTGCCGGGTACACTGAAGCTTTCTTT. It specifies CSAGYTEAFF.

This clone was observed a handful of times. CDR3 sequence (DNA): TGTGCCAGCAGTTACTCCACCGAGATGAACACTGAAGCTTTCTTT. This encodes CASSYSTEMNTEAFF. The V and J genes are TRBV6-5 and TRBJ1-1; D is unclear. Trimming removed 0 bases at V and 0 bases at J, with 8 bases between. The CDR3 covers 15 residues. Germline-derived CDR1 and CDR2 are MNHEY and SVGAGI.

The chain employs TRBV2 and TRBJ2-1, with TRBD2 identical over 8 bases. The CDR3 loop spans 17 amino acids. The germline V gene has CDR1 SNHLY and CDR2 FYNNEI. The trim removed 4 bases at V and 2 bases at J, leaving 10 bases unmatched. The CDR3 region is CASSVVSGGGPYNEQFF. In nucleotides, the CDR3 is TGTGCCAGCAGTGTTGTATCTGGCGGGGGGCCCTACAATGAGCAGTTCTTC.

The chain is built from TRBV19 and TRBJ2-5, with a tentative D call TRBD2 (6 bases). Germline assignment: CDR1 LNHDA and CDR2 SQIVND (reference sequence). The CDR3 runs to 15 residues. Trimming stripped 3 bases from V and 2 bases from J, with 13 bases between. The CDR3 loop is CASSIGGGGQETQYF. CDR3 nucleotides: TGTGCCAGTAGTATCGGGGGAGGCGGGCAAGAGACCCAGTACTTC.

Here the CDR3 reads CASSPPGQDTEAFF. CDR3 DNA: TGTGCCAGCTCACCACCGGGGCAAGACACTGAAGCTTTCTTT. The chain links TRBV18 to TRBJ1-1, with D possibly matching TRBD1 (5 bases). Between the trimmed V and J ends, which lost 0 bases and 3 bases, there was a span of 8 bases. Germline values: CDR1 KGHSH, CDR2 LQKENI. The CDR3 sequence is 14 residues long.

This chain uses TRBV5-6 with TRBJ2-1; D ambiguous. The CDR3 is 12 amino acids. Germline V gene sequence: CDR1 SGHDT, CDR2 YYEEEE. Trimming left V 0 bases short and J 9 bases short, with 7 bases between. CDR3 bases: TGTGCCAGCAGCTTGGTTTCAGTTGAGCAGTTCTTC. Translation: CASSLVSVEQFF.

This chain joins TRBV7-8 and TRBJ2-3; possible D gene TRBD2, 6 bases. CDR3 length equals 14 residues. V gave up 3 bases and J gave up 0 bases, with 7 bases separating them. CDR1 is SGHVS and CDR2 is FQNEAQ in the germline V gene. CDR3 nucleotide sequence: TGTGCCAGCAGCTTCGGGACTAGCACAGATACGCAGTATTTT. The encoded protein is CASSFGTSTDTQYF.